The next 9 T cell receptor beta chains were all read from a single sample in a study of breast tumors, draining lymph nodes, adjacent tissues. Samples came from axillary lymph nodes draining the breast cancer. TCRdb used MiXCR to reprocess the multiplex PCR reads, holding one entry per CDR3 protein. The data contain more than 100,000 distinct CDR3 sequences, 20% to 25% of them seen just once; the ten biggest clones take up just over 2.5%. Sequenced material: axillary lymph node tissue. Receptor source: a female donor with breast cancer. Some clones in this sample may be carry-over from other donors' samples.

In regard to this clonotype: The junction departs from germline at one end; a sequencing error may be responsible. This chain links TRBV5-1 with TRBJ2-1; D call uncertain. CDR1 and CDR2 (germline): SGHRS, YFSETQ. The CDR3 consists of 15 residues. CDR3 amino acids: CASSLNRVGNNERFF. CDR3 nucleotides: TGTGCCAGCAGCTTAAATAGGGTGGGTAACAATGAGCGGTTCTTC.

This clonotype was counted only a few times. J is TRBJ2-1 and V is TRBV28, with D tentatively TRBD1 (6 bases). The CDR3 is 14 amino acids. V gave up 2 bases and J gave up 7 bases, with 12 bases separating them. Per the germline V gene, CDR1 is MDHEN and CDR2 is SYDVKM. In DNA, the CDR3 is TGTGCCAGCAGTTTAGTAGGCAGGGGTAATGAGCAGTTCTTC. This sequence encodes CASSLVGRGNEQFF. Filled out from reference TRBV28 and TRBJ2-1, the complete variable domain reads DVKVTQSSRYLVKRTGEKVFLECVQDMDHENMFWYRQDPGLGLRLIYFSYDVKMKEKGDIPEGYSVSREKKERFSLILESASTNQTSMYLCASSLVGRGNEQFFGPGTRLTVL.

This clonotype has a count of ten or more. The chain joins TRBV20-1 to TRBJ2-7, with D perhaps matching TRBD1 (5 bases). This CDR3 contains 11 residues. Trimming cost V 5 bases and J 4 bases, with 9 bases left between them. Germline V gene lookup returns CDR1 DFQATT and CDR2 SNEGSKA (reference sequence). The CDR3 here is CSALRVYEQYF. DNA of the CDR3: TGCAGTGCTCTCAGGGTTTACGAGCAGTACTTC.

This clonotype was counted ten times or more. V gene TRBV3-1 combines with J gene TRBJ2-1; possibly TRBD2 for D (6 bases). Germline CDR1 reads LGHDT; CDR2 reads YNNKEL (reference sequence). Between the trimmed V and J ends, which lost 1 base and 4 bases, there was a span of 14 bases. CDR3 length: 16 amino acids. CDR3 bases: TGTGCCAGCAGCCAAGTCGGAGCGGGCCTTTACAATGAGCAGTTCTTC. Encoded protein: CASSQVGAGLYNEQFF.

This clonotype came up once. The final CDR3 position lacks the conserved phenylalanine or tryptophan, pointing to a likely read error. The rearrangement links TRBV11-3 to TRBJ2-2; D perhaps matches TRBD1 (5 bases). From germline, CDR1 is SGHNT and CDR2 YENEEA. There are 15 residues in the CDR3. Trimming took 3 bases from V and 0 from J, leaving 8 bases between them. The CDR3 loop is CASSLGQTNTGELFS. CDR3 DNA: TGTGCCAGCAGCTTGGGGCAGACGAACACCGGGGAGCTGTTTTCT.

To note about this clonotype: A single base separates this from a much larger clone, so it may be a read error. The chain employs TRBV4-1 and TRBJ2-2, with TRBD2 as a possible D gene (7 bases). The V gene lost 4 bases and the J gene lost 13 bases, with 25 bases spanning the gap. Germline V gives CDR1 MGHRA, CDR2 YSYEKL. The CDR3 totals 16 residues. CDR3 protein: CASSRLALGGPTLLFF. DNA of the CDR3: TGCGCCAGCAGCCGACTCGCCTTGGGGGGGCCGACACTGCTGTTTTTT.

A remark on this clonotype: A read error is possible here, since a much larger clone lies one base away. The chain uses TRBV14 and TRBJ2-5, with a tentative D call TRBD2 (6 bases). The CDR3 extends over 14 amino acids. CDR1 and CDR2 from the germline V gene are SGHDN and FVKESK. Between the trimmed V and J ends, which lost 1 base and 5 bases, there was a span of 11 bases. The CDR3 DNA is TGTGCCAGCAGCCAAGTCGGAGGGTGGGAGACCCAGTACTTC. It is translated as CASSQVGGWETQYF.

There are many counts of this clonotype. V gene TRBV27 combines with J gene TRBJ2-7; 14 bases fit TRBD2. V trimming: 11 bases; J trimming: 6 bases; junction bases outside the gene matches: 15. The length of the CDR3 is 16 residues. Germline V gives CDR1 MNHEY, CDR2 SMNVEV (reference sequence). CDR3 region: CALCETSGRARVEQYF. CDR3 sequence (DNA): TGTGCCTTATGTGAGACTAGCGGGAGGGCTCGCGTCGAGCAGTACTTC.

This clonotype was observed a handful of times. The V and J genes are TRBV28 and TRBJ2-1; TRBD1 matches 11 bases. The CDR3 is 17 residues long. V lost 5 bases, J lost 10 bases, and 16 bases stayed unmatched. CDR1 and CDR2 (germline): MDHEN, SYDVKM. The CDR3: CASSPWTGGGYSGEQFF. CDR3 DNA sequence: TGTGCCAGCAGTCCGTGGACAGGGGGCGGCTATTCCGGCGAGCAGTTCTTC. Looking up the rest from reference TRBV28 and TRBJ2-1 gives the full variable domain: DVKVTQSSRYLVKRTGEKVFLECVQDMDHENMFWYRQDPGLGLRLIYFSYDVKMKEKGDIPEGYSVSREKKERFSLILESASTNQTSMYLCASSPWTGGGYSGEQFFGPGTRLTVL.